This TCR beta chain was sequenced during a study of spatial heterogeneity in lung cancer. Whole-study context: A consistent excess of beta-chain over alpha-chain sequences was detected. Study-wide points: Tracking of tumor mutation counts was seen in expanded intratumoral alpha and beta TCR counts. Tumor T-cell coverage was an estimated 7% or so for alpha and 13% to 15% for beta chains.

Regarding time point: sample taken at primary tumor resection. Patients with untreated early-stage non-small cell lung cancer, numbering 72, were the donors. Sequencing of whole RNA from tumor, nontumor lung or frozen PBMC involved no sorting. Each CDR3 protein gets one entry after TCRdb re-called the 5' RACE reads with MiXCR. This table has some 25,000 distinct CDR3 sequences, approximately 7.7% appearing once. V was trimmed by 3 bases and J by 7 bases, leaving 12 bases between them. The length of the CDR3 is 14 residues. CDR1 is MGHDK, CDR2 SYGVNS, per germline. This clonotype was seen repeatedly, ten times or more. As yet, its antigen is unknown.

The clonotype originates from a male donor with early-stage non-small cell lung cancer. The V and J genes are TRBV25-1 and TRBJ1-4; D gene ambiguous. The sample here was lung tumor tissue, taken at surgery. The CDR3 reads CASSESVVGEKLFF. Here the CDR3 DNA reads TGTGCCAGCAGTGAGTCAGTGGTCGGTGAAAAACTGTTTTTT.